These 28 T cell receptor beta chains came from one sample sequenced in a study of T cell responses to AZD1222 COVID-19 vaccine. Assay: immunoSEQ multiplex PCR; the TCRdb copy retains only in-frame clones and omits some. The sample contains about 140,000 clones, about 90% of which appear only once. This sample comprised peripheral blood, obtained 28 days after the second dose of the MenACWY control vaccine. The receptors shown here come from an adult who received the MenACWY meningococcal vaccine as a control.

The chain has TRBV2 and TRBJ1-3; 7 bases match TRBD1. CDR3 size: 15 residues. V gave up 3 bases and J gave up 1 base; unmatched junction bases: 3. CDR1 SNHLY and CDR2 FYNNEI come from the germline V gene. The CDR3 region is CASSENRGSGNTIYF. The CDR3 DNA sequence: TGTGCCAGCAGTGAGAACAGGGGTTCTGGAAACACCATATATTTT.

The rearrangement uses TRBV12-5 and TRBJ2-7, with D uncertain. The germline gives CDR1 LGHNT, CDR2 FRNRAP. The ends were cut back, 5 bases at V and 0 bases at J, with 11 bases in the middle. This CDR3 has 14 residues. CDR3 nucleotide sequence: TGTGCTAGTGGTCAAACAACCTTCTCCTACGAGCAGTACTTC. Amino acids: CASGQTTFSYEQYF.

This chain connects TRBV18 to TRBJ2-2, with 7 bases lining up with TRBD2. Germline CDR1 reads KGHSH; CDR2 reads LQKENI. The CDR3 loop spans 14 amino acids. V was pared by 2 bases and J by 5 bases, with 2 bases of the junction left unmatched. The chain's CDR3 is CASSPVLATGELFF. Written as DNA, the CDR3 is TGTGCCAGCTCACCAGTACTAGCGACCGGGGAGCTGTTTTTT.

This clone appeared a single time. V usage is TRBV15 and J usage is TRBJ2-7, with 9 positions matching TRBD1. The trim removed 4 bases at V and 2 bases at J, leaving 9 bases unmatched. The CDR3 covers 16 residues. The germline V gene encodes CDR1 LNHNV and CDR2 YYDKDF (reference sequence). For the CDR3, the DNA is TGTGCCACCAGCAAGATCCAAGGGACAGGGACCTACGAGCAGTACTTC. Protein product: CATSKIQGTGTYEQYF.

This sequence joins TRBV5-6 and TRBJ2-3, with D uncertain. Trimming shortened V by 2 bases and J by 2 bases, and 6 bases separated the two germline ends. Germline CDR1 is SGHDT and CDR2 is YYEEEE. The CDR3 length is 13 residues. The CDR3 region has the DNA TGTGCCAGCAGCTTACTAAACACAGATACGCAGTATTTT. Protein sequence: CASSLLNTDTQYF.

This chain joins TRBV7-8 and TRBJ2-7; 7 bases align to TRBD1. The ends lost 0 bases at V and 2 bases at J; junction bases unmatched: 4. Germline CDR1 and CDR2: SGHVS and FQNEAQ. The CDR3 totals 15 residues. The CDR3 DNA sequence: TGTGCCAGCAGCTTAGCACAGGGGTCCCCCTACGAGCAGTACTTC. Residues: CASSLAQGSPYEQYF.

There are a few counts of this clone. V gene TRBV6-6 combines with J gene TRBJ1-4, with D uncertain. The ends were cut back, 6 bases at V and 8 bases at J, with 16 bases in the middle. Per germline, CDR1 MNHNY and CDR2 SVGAGI (reference sequence). There are 14 residues in the CDR3. This CDR3 is CASRPRGSQEKLFF. The CDR3 DNA is TGTGCCAGCAGGCCGCGAGGTTCTCAGGAAAAACTGTTTTTT.

The V gene is TRBV28, the J gene TRBJ2-7, with TRBD1 matching over 9 bases. Trimming at V came to 6 bases and at J to 7 bases, leaving 19 bases not matched to a gene. Germline V gene data show CDR1 as MDHEN and CDR2 as SYDVKM. The CDR3 extends over 17 amino acids. The CDR3 loop is CASRTRDRVTLWGEQYF. CDR3 nucleotide sequence: TGTGCCAGCAGGACCCGGGACAGGGTAACCCTCTGGGGGGAGCAGTACTTC.

J is TRBJ2-6 and V is TRBV15; TRBD2 matches 8 bases. V was pared by 9 bases and J by 4 bases, with 8 bases of the junction left unmatched. CDR1 is LNHNV, CDR2 YYDKDF, per germline (reference sequence). This CDR3 has 15 residues. Written as DNA, the CDR3 is TGTGCCACTGGACCGGGGGGGGCAGGGGCCAACGTCCTGACTTTC. It codes for CATGPGGAGANVLTF. Full variable domain (missing parts from reference TRBV15 and TRBJ2-6): DAMVIQNPRYQVTQFGKPVTLSCSQTLNHNVMYWYQQKSSQAPKLLFHYYDKDFNNEADTPDNFQSRRPNTSFCFLDIRSPGLGDTAMYLCATGPGGAGANVLTFGAGSRLTVL.

This sequence joins TRBV2 and TRBJ2-4, with 9 bases matching TRBD2. V lost 7 bases to trimming and J lost 2 bases; unmatched junction nucleotides: 6. Germline V gives CDR1 SNHLY, CDR2 FYNNEI. This CDR3 region has 15 residues. The CDR3 loop is CASTPSGITKNIQYF. CDR3 coding DNA: TGTGCCAGCACCCCTAGCGGGATCACCAAAAACATTCAGTACTTC.

V and J are TRBV29-1 and TRBJ2-5; 12 nucleotides align to TRBD2. Germline loops: CDR1 SQVTM, CDR2 ANQGSEA. The CDR3 spans 15 residues. V lost 6 bases and J lost 3; bases outside the gene matches: 8. CDR3 nucleotides: TGCAGCGTAACCCGGACTAGCGGGACCAAAGAGACCCAGTACTTC. The encoded protein is CSVTRTSGTKETQYF.

The V and J genes are TRBV27 and TRBJ1-2; a weak D match, TRBD1 (5 bases). In germline, CDR1 is MNHEY, CDR2 SMNVEV (reference sequence). This CDR3 contains 14 residues. With 6 bases removed from V and 5 bases from J, the gap between germline ends came to 16 bases. The CDR3 reads CASRAGGSFYGYTF. The CDR3 nucleotides are TGTGCCAGCAGAGCTGGGGGGTCCTTTTATGGCTACACCTTC.

This chain links TRBV24-1 with TRBJ1-1; 8 bases align to TRBD1. V gave up 3 bases and J gave up 10 bases; unmatched junction bases: 6. Per germline, CDR1 KGHDR and CDR2 SFDVKD. This CDR3 contains 13 residues. Here the CDR3 DNA reads TGTGCCACCAGTGATGCGACAGGGGTCGGAGCTTTCTTT. Translation: CATSDATGVGAFF.

The CDR3, as DNA: TGTGCCAGCAGTTTCGACAGGGATTCACCCCTCCACTTT. This encodes CASSFDRDSPLHF. This chain uses TRBV12-3 or TRBV12-4 with TRBJ1-6; TRBD1 aligns across 7 bases. The CDR3 is 13 residues long. Trimming removed 3 bases from V and 8 bases from J; junction bases left unmatched: 1.

The chain recombines TRBV5-6 with TRBJ2-5; D gene unclear. Germline CDR1 and CDR2: SGHDT and YYEEEE. V was shortened by 6 bases and J by 5 bases, with 8 bases between the two germline ends. The CDR3 contains 11 residues. CDR3 loop: CASTIGETQYF. DNA for the CDR3: TGTGCCAGCACCATCGGGGAGACCCAGTACTTC.

The V and J genes are TRBV5-1 and TRBJ1-2, with 10 bases aligning to TRBD1. Trimming took 0 bases from V and 6 from J; bases not matched to a gene: 2. CDR3 length: 14 amino acids. Germline-derived CDR1 and CDR2 are SGHRS and YFSETQ. CDR3 residues: CASSLAGQGNGYTF. DNA for the CDR3: TGCGCCAGCAGCTTGGCGGGACAGGGGAATGGCTACACCTTC.

Written as DNA, the CDR3 is TGCGCCAGCAGCTTGGTGGCAGGGGTGAACACTGAAGCTTTCTTT. Its translation: CASSLVAGVNTEAFF. This chain joins TRBV5-1 and TRBJ1-1, with a tentative D call TRBD1 (6 bases). The germline gives CDR1 SGHRS, CDR2 YFSETQ. Trimming cost V 0 bases and J 0 bases, with 9 bases left between them. This CDR3 is 15 amino acids long.

The rearrangement joins TRBV4-1 to TRBJ2-2; D possibly corresponds to TRBD2 (5 bases). From germline, CDR1 is MGHRA and CDR2 YSYEKL. This CDR3 region has 16 residues. Between the trimmed V and J ends, which lost 2 bases and 4 bases, there was a span of 14 bases. Here the CDR3 reads CASSQHVGDSTGELFF. The CDR3 DNA follows: TGCGCCAGCAGCCAACACGTCGGGGATAGCACCGGGGAGCTGTTTTTT.

The table lists this clone with a count of one. J is TRBJ1-6 and V is TRBV28; 8 positions match TRBD1. Germline values: CDR1 MDHEN, CDR2 SYDVKM. This CDR3 is 16 amino acids long. Trimming removed 6 bases from V and 7 bases from J; junction bases left unmatched: 11. CDR3 residues: CASSFPQGAGNSPLHF. The CDR3 DNA is TGTGCCAGCAGCTTTCCCCAGGGGGCAGGGAATTCACCCCTCCACTTT. The full variable domain, rest sourced from reference TRBV28 and TRBJ1-6, is DVKVTQSSRYLVKRTGEKVFLECVQDMDHENMFWYRQDPGLGLRLIYFSYDVKMKEKGDIPEGYSVSREKKERFSLILESASTNQTSMYLCASSFPQGAGNSPLHFGNGTRLTVT.

The chain recombines TRBV19 with TRBJ2-1; no clear D gene. The V and J ends lost 3 bases and 4 bases respectively, with 13 bases between them. Per the germline V gene, CDR1 is LNHDA and CDR2 is SQIVND (reference sequence). The CDR3 runs to 15 residues. The chain's CDR3 is CASSMMPHGYNEQFF. CDR3 in DNA: TGTGCCAGTAGTATGATGCCCCATGGGTACAATGAGCAGTTCTTC.

The CDR3 region is CASSLGPGSYNEQFF. DNA for the CDR3: TGCGCCAGCAGCTTAGGCCCAGGATCCTACAATGAGCAGTTCTTC. The chain has TRBV5-1 and TRBJ2-1; no definite D call. The CDR3 sequence is 15 residues long. Trimming took off 2 bases at V and 1 base at J, with 10 bases between the two ends. The germline gives CDR1 SGHRS, CDR2 YFSETQ.

The chain combines TRBV3-1 (or the pseudogene TRBV3-2) with TRBJ2-5, with TRBD2 matching 9 bases. Germline V gene data show CDR1 as LGHDT and CDR2 as YNNKEL (reference sequence). The J segment lost 6 bases and the V segment lost 3 bases, leaving 11 bases of the junction unmatched. The CDR3 is 16 amino acids. CDR3 sequence (DNA): TGTGCCAGCAGCCAGAGTAGTAGCGGGAGTGGGAAGACCCAGTACTTC. Protein: CASSQSSSGSGKTQYF.

The V call is TRBV28, the J call TRBJ2-4; D may be TRBD1 (5 bases). The germline V gene has CDR1 MDHEN and CDR2 SYDVKM. This CDR3 comprises 16 residues. Trimming stripped 6 bases from V and 0 bases from J, with 15 bases between. Here the CDR3 reads CASSPRQFLAKNIQYF. CDR3 sequence (DNA): TGTGCCAGCAGCCCCAGACAGTTCCTAGCCAAAAACATTCAGTACTTC.

The V and J genes are TRBV24-1 and TRBJ2-1; TRBD2 might be the D (5 bases). CDR1 is KGHDR and CDR2 is SFDVKD in the germline V gene. Trimming removed 4 bases at V and 1 base at J, with 25 bases between. This CDR3 is 20 amino acids long. CDR3 region: CATSEKRRDSAVWSYNEQFF. In DNA, the CDR3 is TGTGCCACCAGTGAAAAGAGACGCGATAGCGCCGTCTGGTCCTACAATGAGCAGTTCTTC.

This chain links TRBV28 with TRBJ2-3; D uncertain. This CDR3 region has 12 residues. The V end lost 5 bases, the J end lost 4 bases, and 7 bases lay between the germline ends. CDR1 and CDR2 from the germline V gene are MDHEN and SYDVKM. The CDR3 region has the DNA TGTGCCAGCAGTGAGGCTTCAGATACGCAGTATTTT. This gives the protein CASSEASDTQYF.

The V gene is TRBV29-1, the J gene TRBJ1-1; 11 nucleotides match TRBD1. V trimming: 5 bases; J trimming: 6 bases; junction bases outside the gene matches: 11. CDR1 is SQVTM and CDR2 is ANQGSEA in the germline V gene. The CDR3 has 15 amino acids. The CDR3 nucleotides read TGCAGCGTTTCATCGGGACAGGGGGTGAGCTCTGAAGCTTTCTTT. Translating it yields CSVSSGQGVSSEAFF.

This rearrangement joins TRBV16 to TRBJ2-6; 7 nucleotides match TRBD1. Germline lookup yields CDR1 KGHSY and CDR2 FQNENV. The CDR3 loop spans 16 amino acids. V was clipped by 4 bases and J by 3 bases; unmatched bases: 6. CDR3 DNA sequence: TGTGCCAGCAGCCCCTTCCAGGGGGTTGGGGCCAACGTCCTGACTTTC. It encodes CASSPFQGVGANVLTF.

The chain has TRBV7-2 and TRBJ2-1, with D perhaps matching TRBD1 (7 bases). Trimming removed 1 base at V and 9 bases at J, with 13 bases between. CDR1 and CDR2 from the germline V gene are SGHTA and FQGNSA. This CDR3 has 14 residues. CDR3 amino acids: CASSLGRGRGEQFF. CDR3 DNA: TGTGCCAGCAGCTTAGGGAGGGGGCGCGGTGAGCAGTTCTTC.